This T cell receptor (beta chain) is drawn from a study of beta chain features in type 1 diabetes. Study-wide results and caveats: Whatever favoring of shorter templates PCR might show would apply equally to patients and controls.

The length of the CDR3 is 14 residues. Germline V gene lookup returns CDR1 LGHNA and CDR2 YSLEER. V lost 5 bases and J lost 2, with 13 bases in between. Sorting that relied on CD45RO/CCR7/CD25/CD127/CD95/CD27 yielded CD4+ naive, central memory, regulatory and stem cell-like memory cells. Isolated RNA was reverse transcribed in full, so expressed TCRB transcripts were sequenced. TCRdb's table, derived via immunoSEQ multiplex PCR, lists solely in-frame clones and lacks some. This sample yields some 150,000 clones, of which 9.2% are seen a single time; 0.68% belongs to the top ten. This clone was detected ten times or more. Its antigen is unknown.

The genes are TRBV4-3 and TRBJ2-7; D might be TRBD1 (6 bases). The sequence came from a young man in good health. Sequencing input: central memory CD4+ T cells from blood. CDR3 sequence: CASSGQLGTYEQYF. CDR3 DNA sequence: TGCGCCAGCAGCGGACAGCTTGGGACCTACGAGCAGTACTTC.